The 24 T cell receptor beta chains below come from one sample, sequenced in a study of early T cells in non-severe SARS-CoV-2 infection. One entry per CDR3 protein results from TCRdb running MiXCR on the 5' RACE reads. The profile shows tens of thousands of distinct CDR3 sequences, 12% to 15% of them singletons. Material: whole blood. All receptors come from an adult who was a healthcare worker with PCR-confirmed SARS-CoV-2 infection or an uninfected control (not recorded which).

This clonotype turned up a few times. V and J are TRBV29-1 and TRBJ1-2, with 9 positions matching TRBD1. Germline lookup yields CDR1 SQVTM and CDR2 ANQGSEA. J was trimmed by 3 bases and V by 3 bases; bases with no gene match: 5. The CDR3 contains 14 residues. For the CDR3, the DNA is TGCAGCGTTGAGAGAGGGGACAGGGACTATGGCTACACCTTC. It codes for CSVERGDRDYGYTF.

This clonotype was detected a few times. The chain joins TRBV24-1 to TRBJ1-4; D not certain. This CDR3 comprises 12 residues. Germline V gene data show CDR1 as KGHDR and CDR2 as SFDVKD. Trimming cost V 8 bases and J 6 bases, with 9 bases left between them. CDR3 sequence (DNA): TGTGCCACCAATAGTCCGCATGAAAAACTGTTTTTT. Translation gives CATNSPHEKLFF.

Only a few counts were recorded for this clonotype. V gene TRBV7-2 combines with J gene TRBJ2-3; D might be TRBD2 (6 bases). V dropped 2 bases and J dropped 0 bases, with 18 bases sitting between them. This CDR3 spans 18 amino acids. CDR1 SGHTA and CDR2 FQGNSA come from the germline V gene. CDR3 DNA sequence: TGTGCCAGCAGCTTACTCGCTCGGACTACCGCTAGCACAGATACGCAGTATTTT. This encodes CASSLLARTTASTDTQYF.

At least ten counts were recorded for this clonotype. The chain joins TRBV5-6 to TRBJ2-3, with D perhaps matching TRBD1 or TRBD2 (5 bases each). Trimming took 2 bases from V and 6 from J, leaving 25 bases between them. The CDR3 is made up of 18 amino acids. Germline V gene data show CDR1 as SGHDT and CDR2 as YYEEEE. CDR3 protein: CASSLAHTGGSWGDTQYF. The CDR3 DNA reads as TGTGCCAGCAGCTTAGCCCACACGGGCGGGTCTTGGGGGGATACGCAGTATTTT.

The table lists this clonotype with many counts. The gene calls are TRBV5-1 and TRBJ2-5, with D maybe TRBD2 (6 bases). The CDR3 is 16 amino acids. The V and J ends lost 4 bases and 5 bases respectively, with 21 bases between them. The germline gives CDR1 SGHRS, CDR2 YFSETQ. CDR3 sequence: CASSSPAGTPVETQYF. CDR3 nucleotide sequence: TGCGCCAGCAGCAGCCCTGCCGGGACTCCCGTCGAGACCCAGTACTTC.

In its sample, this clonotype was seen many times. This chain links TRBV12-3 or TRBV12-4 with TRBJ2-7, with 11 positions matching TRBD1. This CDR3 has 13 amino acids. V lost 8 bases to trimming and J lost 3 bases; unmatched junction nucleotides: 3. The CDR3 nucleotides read TGTGCCAGCGGGGACAGGGGGGTCTACGAGCAGTACTTC. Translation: CASGDRGVYEQYF.

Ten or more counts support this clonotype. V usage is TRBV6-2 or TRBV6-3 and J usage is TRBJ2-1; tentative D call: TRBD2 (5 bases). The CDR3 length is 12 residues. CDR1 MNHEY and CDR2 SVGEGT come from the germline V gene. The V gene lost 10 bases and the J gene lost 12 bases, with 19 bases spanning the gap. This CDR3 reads CATQEEVGMQFF. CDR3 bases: TGTGCCACCCAGGAGGAGGTCGGGATGCAGTTCTTC.

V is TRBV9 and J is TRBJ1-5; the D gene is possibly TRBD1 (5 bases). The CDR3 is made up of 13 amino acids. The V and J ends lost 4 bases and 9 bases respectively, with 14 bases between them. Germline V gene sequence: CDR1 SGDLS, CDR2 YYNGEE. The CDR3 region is CASSPHQGGPQHF. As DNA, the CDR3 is TGTGCCAGCAGCCCCCACCAGGGAGGGCCCCAGCATTTT.

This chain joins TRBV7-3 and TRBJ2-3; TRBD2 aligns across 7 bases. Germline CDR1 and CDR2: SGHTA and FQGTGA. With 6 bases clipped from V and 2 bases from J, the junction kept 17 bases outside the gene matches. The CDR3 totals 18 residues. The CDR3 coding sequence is TGTGCCAGCAGACCTCCTCCCCTAGAGGCGGGGGACACAGATACGCAGTATTTT. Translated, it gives CASRPPPLEAGDTDTQYF.

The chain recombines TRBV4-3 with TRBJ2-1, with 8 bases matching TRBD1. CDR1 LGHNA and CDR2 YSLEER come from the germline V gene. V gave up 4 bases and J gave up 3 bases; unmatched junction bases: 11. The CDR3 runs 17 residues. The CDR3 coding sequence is TGCGCCAGCAGCCTCGACGCACGGACAGGGTTCTACAATGAGCAGTTCTTC. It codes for CASSLDARTGFYNEQFF.

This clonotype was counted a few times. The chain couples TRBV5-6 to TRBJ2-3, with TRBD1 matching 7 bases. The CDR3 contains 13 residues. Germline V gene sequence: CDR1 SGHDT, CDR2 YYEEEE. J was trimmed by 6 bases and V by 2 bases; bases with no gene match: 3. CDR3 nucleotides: TGTGCCAGCAGCTTCAACAGGGGCGATACGCAGTATTTT. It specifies CASSFNRGDTQYF. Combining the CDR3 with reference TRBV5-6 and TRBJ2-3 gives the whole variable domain DAGVTQSPTHLIKTRGQQVTLRCSPKSGHDTVSWYQQALGQGPQFIFQYYEEEERQRGNFPDRFSGHQFPNYSSELNVNALLLGDSALYLCASSFNRGDTQYFGPGTRLTVL.

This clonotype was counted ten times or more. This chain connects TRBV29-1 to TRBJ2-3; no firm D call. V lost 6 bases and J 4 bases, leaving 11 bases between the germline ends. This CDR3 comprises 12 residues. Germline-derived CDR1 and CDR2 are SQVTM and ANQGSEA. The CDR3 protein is CSVVRTADTQYF. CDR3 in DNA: TGCAGCGTCGTGCGGACGGCAGATACGCAGTATTTT.

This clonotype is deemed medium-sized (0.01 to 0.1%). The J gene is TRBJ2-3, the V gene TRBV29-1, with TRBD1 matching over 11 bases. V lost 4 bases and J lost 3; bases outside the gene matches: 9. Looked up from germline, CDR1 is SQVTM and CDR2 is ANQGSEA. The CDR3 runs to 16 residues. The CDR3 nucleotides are TGCAGCGTTGTGGCGGGCCGGGACAGGGGGACAGATACGCAGTATTTT. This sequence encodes CSVVAGRDRGTDTQYF.

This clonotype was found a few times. CDR3 residues: CSARGPDSSTDTQYF. In nucleotides, the CDR3 is TGCAGTGCTAGAGGCCCTGACTCTAGCACAGATACGCAGTATTTT. The V call is TRBV20-1, the J call TRBJ2-3; no reliable D call. Germline V gene data show CDR1 as DFQATT and CDR2 as SNEGSKA (reference sequence). This CDR3 contains 15 residues. V lost 1 base to trimming and J lost 0 bases, with 11 bases between them.

The CDR3 sequence: CASSQGGQGANTGELFF. The CDR3 region has the DNA TGCGCCAGCAGCCAAGGGGGACAGGGAGCGAACACCGGGGAGCTGTTTTTT. The chain recombines TRBV4-3 with TRBJ2-2; 9 bases map to TRBD1. CDR1 is LGHNA and CDR2 is YSLEER in the germline V gene. CDR3 length equals 17 residues. J was trimmed by 0 bases and V by 1 base; bases with no gene match: 3.

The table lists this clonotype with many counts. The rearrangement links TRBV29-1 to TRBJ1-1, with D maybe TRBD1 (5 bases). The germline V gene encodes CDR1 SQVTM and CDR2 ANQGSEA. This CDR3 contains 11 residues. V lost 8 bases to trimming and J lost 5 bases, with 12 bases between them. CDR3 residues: CSPVRGTEAFF. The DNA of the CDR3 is TGCAGCCCTGTAAGGGGTACTGAAGCTTTCTTT. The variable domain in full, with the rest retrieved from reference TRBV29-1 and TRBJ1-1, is SAVISQKPSRDICQRGTSLTIQCQVDSQVTMMFWYRQQPGQSLTLIATANQGSEATYESGFVIDKFPISRPNLTFSTLTVSNMSPEDSSIYLCSPVRGTEAFFGQGTRLTVV.

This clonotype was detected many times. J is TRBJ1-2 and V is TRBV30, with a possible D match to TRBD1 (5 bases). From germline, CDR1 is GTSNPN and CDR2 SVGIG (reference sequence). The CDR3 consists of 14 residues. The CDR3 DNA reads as TGTGCTGCTATAGGGTCAGGGCGTGACTATGGCTACACCTTC. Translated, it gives CAAIGSGRDYGYTF.

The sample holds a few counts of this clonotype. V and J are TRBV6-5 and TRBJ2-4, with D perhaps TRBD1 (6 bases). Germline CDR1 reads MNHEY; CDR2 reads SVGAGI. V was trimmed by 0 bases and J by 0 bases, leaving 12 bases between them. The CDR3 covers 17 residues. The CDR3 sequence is CASSYSQGTLAKNIQYF. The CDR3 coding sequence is TGTGCCAGCAGTTACTCACAGGGAACCCTAGCCAAAAACATTCAGTACTTC.

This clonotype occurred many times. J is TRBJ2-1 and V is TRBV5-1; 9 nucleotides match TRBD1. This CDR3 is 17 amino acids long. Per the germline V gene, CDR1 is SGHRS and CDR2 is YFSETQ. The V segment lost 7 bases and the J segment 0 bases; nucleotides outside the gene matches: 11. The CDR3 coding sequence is TGCGCCAGCCTACTACAACCGACAGGGGGCTCCTACAATGAGCAGTTCTTC. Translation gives CASLLQPTGGSYNEQFF.

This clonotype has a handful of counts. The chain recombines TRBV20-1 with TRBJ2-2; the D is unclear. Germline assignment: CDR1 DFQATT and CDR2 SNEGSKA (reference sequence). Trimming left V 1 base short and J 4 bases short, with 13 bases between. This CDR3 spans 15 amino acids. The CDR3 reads CSARGPATSTGELFF. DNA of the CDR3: TGCAGTGCTAGAGGGCCAGCTACATCCACCGGGGAGCTGTTTTTT.

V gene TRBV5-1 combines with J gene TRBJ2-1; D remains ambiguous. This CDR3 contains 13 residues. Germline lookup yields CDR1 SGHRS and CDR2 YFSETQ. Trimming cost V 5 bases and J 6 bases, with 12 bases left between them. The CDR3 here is CASSSSASNEQFF. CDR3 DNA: TGCGCCAGCAGTTCCAGTGCCTCCAATGAGCAGTTCTTC.

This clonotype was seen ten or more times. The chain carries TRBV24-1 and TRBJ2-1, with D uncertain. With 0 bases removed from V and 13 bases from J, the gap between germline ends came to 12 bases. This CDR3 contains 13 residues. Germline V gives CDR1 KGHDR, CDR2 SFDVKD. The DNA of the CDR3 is TGTGCCACCAGTGATTTGTGGACGCCCGAACAGTTCTTC. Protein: CATSDLWTPEQFF.

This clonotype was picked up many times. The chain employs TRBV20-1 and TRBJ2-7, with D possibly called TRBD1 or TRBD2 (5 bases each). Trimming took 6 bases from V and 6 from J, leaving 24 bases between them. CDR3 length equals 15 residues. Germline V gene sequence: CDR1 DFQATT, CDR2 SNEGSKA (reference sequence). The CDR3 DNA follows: TGCAGTGCCGTGGGCTCCGGGAATAGGGGTTCCGAGCAGTACTTC. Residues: CSAVGSGNRGSEQYF.

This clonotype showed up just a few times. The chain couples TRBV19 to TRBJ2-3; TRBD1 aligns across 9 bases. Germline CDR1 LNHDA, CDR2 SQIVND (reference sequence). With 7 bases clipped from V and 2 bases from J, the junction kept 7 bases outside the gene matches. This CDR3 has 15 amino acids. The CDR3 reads CASTLQGALTDTQYF. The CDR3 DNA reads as TGTGCCAGTACCTTACAGGGGGCTCTCACAGATACGCAGTATTTT.